The rows below give T cell receptor beta chains drawn from one sample of a study of cytomegalovirus exposure and HLA in healthy donors. Some clones are missing from TCRdb's copy, which holds only in-frame ones; the method was immunoSEQ multiplex PCR. The table shows 190,000 or so clones, with 80% occurring only once. Sequencing was carried out using PBMCs. The receptors shown here come from a boy younger than 18 in good health and CMV-seronegative. Both conserved end residues are part of each CDR3. D genes are given only for firm matches. The size of a clone is reported for some rows only, either as once, few or many, or as a class for expanded clones.

>TRBV6-5|-|14|TRBJ2-7|TRBD2
CASSLSGGAYEQYF
TGTGCCAGCAGTTTGTCCGGGGGGGCCTACGAGCAGTACTTC
>TRBV4-1|-|17|TRBJ2-1|-
CASSQDEAGTLYNEQFF
TGCGCCAGCAGCCAAGACGAGGCGGGGACGCTCTACAATGAGCAGTTCTTC
>TRBV11-2|-|14|TRBJ2-7|TRBD1
CASSPGQGRDEQYF
TGTGCCAGCAGCCCCGGACAGGGTAGGGACGAGCAGTACTTC
>TRBV19|-|16|TRBJ1-2|-
CASSIDVPGSNYGYTF
TGTGCCAGTAGTATAGATGTCCCAGGCTCTAACTATGGCTACACCTTC
>TRBV18|-|15|TRBJ2-1|-
CASSPTGSSYNEQFF
TGTGCCAGCTCACCAACAGGGTCCTCCTACAATGAGCAGTTCTTC
>TRBV7-3|-|15|TRBJ2-3|TRBD2
CASSFSGGRTDTQYF
TGTGCCAGCAGCTTCAGCGGGGGGAGGACAGATACGCAGTATTTT
>TRBV27|-|14|TRBJ2-1|TRBD1
CASSPGQGYNEQFF
TGTGCCAGTTCACCGGGACAGGGCTACAATGAGCAGTTCTTC
>TRBV6-5|-|15|TRBJ1-5|TRBD1
CASSYGTGGGQPQHF
TGTGCCAGCAGTTACGGGACAGGGGGCGGTCAGCCCCAGCATTTT
>TRBV14|-|14|TRBJ2-4|-
CASSQDTGGGNKDF
TGTGCCAGCAGCCAAGATACTGGAGGAGGGAATAAGGACTTC
>TRBV7-6|-|15|TRBJ1-4|-
CASSLGGQNNEKLFF
TGTGCCAGCAGCTTAGGAGGGCAGAACAATGAAAAACTGTTTTTT
>TRBV27|-|15|TRBJ2-3|TRBD2
CASSLLAGGPHTQYF
TGTGCCAGCAGTTTACTAGCGGGGGGGCCTCATACGCAGTATTTT
>TRBV7-2|-|17|TRBJ1-1|TRBD1
CASSPPGTGIMNTEAFF
TGTGCCAGCAGCCCGCCCGGGACAGGGATAATGAACACTGAAGCTTTCTTT
>TRBV2|-|13|TRBJ2-1|-
CASNSLAFNEQFF
TGTGCCAGCAATAGCCTAGCCTTTAATGAGCAGTTCTTC
>TRBV6-1|-|15|TRBJ1-5|-
CASSQVAGVDQPQHF
TGTGCCAGCAGCCAAGTCGCAGGGGTCGATCAGCCCCAGCATTTT
>TRBV19|-|15|TRBJ1-2|TRBD1
CASKRGLGVEYGYTF
TGTGCCAGTAAGAGGGGGCTCGGAGTGGAGTATGGCTACACCTTC
>TRBV9|-|15|TRBJ2-1|-
CASSGVNRAYNEQFF
TGTGCCAGCAGCGGGGTGAACCGGGCCTACAATGAGCAGTTCTTC
>TRBV30|-|15|TRBJ2-3|TRBD1
CAWSSTGSSTDTQYF
TGTGCCTGGAGTTCGACAGGGTCTAGCACAGATACGCAGTATTTT
>TRBV7-2|-|16|TRBJ1-4|-
CASSLDSGTDNEKLFF
TGTGCCAGCAGTTTGGACTCCGGGACTGACAATGAAAAACTGTTTTTT
>TRBV6-5|-|15|TRBJ1-1|TRBD1
CASSHGTGGRTEAFF
TGTGCCAGCAGTCACGGGACAGGGGGCCGGACTGAAGCTTTCTTT
>TRBV4-2|-|17|TRBJ2-3|TRBD2
CASSQGLGGRGTDTQYF
TGTGCCAGCAGCCAAGGATTAGGCGGGAGAGGGACAGATACGCAGTATTTT
>TRBV4-1|-|17|TRBJ2-3|TRBD2
CASSQDGLAGPTDTQYF
TGCGCCAGCAGCCAAGATGGCCTAGCGGGTCCCACAGATACGCAGTATTTT
>TRBV6-5|-|14|TRBJ2-7|-
CASSYSPRAYEQYF
TGTGCCAGCAGTTACTCGCCCAGGGCCTACGAGCAGTACTTC
>TRBV2|-|14|TRBJ2-4|-
CASRGWTGRDIQYF
TGTGCCAGCAGGGGTTGGACAGGGAGGGACATTCAGTACTTC
>TRBV6-1|-|8|TRBJ2-5|-
CAAETQYF
TGTGCAGCGGAGACCCAGTACTTC
>TRBV5-4|-|16|TRBJ1-1|-
CASSFGWGDVNTEAFF
TGTGCCAGCAGCTTTGGGTGGGGGGATGTAAACACTGAAGCTTTCTTT
>TRBV7-8|once|17|TRBJ2-5|TRBD2
CASSLVGGLAGKETQYF
TGTGCCAGCAGCTTAGTGGGGGGACTAGCGGGAAAAGAGACCCAGTACTTC
>TRBV7-3|-|13|TRBJ1-2|-
CASSPKSGGGYTF
TGTGCCAGCAGCCCCAAATCAGGCGGGGGCTACACCTTC
>TRBV5-4|-|15|TRBJ2-7|TRBD2
CASSPQGAGTYEQYF
TGTGCCAGCAGTCCTCAGGGAGCGGGGACCTACGAGCAGTACTTC
>TRBV13|-|15|TRBJ2-5|TRBD1
CASSRQGEIRETQYF
TGTGCCAGCAGCCGACAGGGGGAAATCAGGGAGACCCAGTACTTC
>TRBV7-2|-|13|TRBJ1-1|-
CASSLGGGTEAFF
TGTGCCAGCAGCTTAGGGGGGGGGACTGAAGCTTTCTTT
>TRBV7-9|-|16|TRBJ2-1|TRBD2
CASSDLLAGIYNEQFF
TGTGCCAGCAGCGACTTACTAGCGGGGATATACAATGAGCAGTTCTTC
>TRBV5-8|-|13|TRBJ1-2|-
CASSPGGGYGYTF
TGTGCCAGCAGCCCCGGGGGGGGCTATGGCTACACCTTC
>TRBV19|-|13|TRBJ1-2|TRBD1
CASTQTGGDGYTF
TGTGCCAGTACCCAAACAGGGGGCGATGGCTACACCTTC
>TRBV15|-|14|TRBJ1-1|-
CATSRDRGNTEAFF
TGTGCCACCAGCAGAGACAGGGGGAACACTGAAGCTTTCTTT
>TRBV27|-|15|TRBJ2-1|TRBD2
CASSFRTSGRAEQFF
TGTGCCAGCAGTTTCCGGACTAGCGGGAGGGCTGAGCAGTTCTTC
>TRBV30|-|15|TRBJ1-2|TRBD1
CAWSVLRTGANGYTF
TGTGCCTGGAGTGTACTCCGGACAGGGGCAAATGGCTACACCTTC
>TRBV4-1|few|14|TRBJ2-7|-
CASSHLGQSYEQYF
TGCGCCAGCAGCCATCTTGGACAGAGCTACGAGCAGTACTTC
>TRBV6-5|-|15|TRBJ1-2|-
CASSLQGFDYYGYTF
TGTGCCAGCAGTCTCCAGGGGTTTGACTATTATGGCTACACCTTC
>TRBV11-2|-|15|TRBJ2-4|-
CASSPISGALNIQYF
TGTGCCAGCAGCCCGATCTCGGGAGCCCTAAACATTCAGTACTTC
>TRBV6-6|-|13|TRBJ1-1|-
CASSWTGYTEAFF
TGTGCCAGCAGTTGGACGGGATACACTGAAGCTTTCTTT
>TRBV27|few|14|TRBJ2-2|-
CASSLIKNTGELFF
TGTGCCAGCAGTTTAATAAAGAACACCGGGGAGCTGTTTTTT
>TRBV7-2|few|17|TRBJ1-6|-
CASSPRRGSPEGSPLHF
TGTGCCAGCAGCCCCCGCAGGGGCAGCCCAGAGGGTTCACCCCTCCACTTT